A selection of T cell receptor beta chains follows, all from one sample in a study of cytomegalovirus exposure and HLA in healthy donors. Using immunoSEQ multiplex PCR, the repertoire was profiled, and TCRdb retains in-frame clones only, with some absent. The sample has about 170,000 clones; 84% are singletons. Sequenced material: PBMCs. The origin of the receptors is a man aged 18 to 30 in good health and CMV-seronegative. Both conserved end residues are part of each CDR3. The D gene is left open where the match is weak. The size entry is marked missing in some rows and otherwise reads once, few, many or a size class.

clone size	D gene	V gene	J gene	CDR3 protein	CDR3 DNA
NA	NA	TRBV27	TRBJ1-5	CASSPRGSQPQHF	TGTGCCAGCAGCCCGAGGGGGAGTCAGCCCCAGCATTTT
NA	TRBD2	TRBV9	TRBJ2-1	CASSGGGSPSFEQFF	TGTGCCAGCAGCGGCGGGGGGTCCCCCAGTTTTGAGCAGTTCTTC
NA	NA	TRBV15	TRBJ1-5	CATSRSQGYGQPQHF	TGTGCCACCAGCAGATCCCAGGGGTACGGCCAGCCCCAGCATTTT
few	NA	TRBV19	TRBJ1-1	CASSNARLAFEAFF	TGTGCCAGTAGTAACGCACGACTTGCCTTTGAAGCTTTCTTT
NA	NA	TRBV6-5	TRBJ1-1	CASNSPGGEAFF	TGTGCCAGCAACTCTCCCGGGGGGGAAGCTTTCTTT
once	NA	TRBV5-4	TRBJ2-3	CASSGPPGVGTDTQYF	TGTGCCAGCAGCGGACCGCCAGGGGTTGGGACAGATACGCAGTATTTT
once	TRBD1	TRBV18	TRBJ1-5	CASSPRTGGAETQHF	TGTGCCAGCTCACCACGAACAGGGGGCGCCGAGACCCAGCATTTT
NA	NA	TRBV11-3	TRBJ2-7	CASSCRLTGRHYEQYF	TGTGCCAGCAGCTGCCGCCTGACAGGCAGACACTACGAGCAGTACTTC
NA	NA	TRBV7-7	TRBJ2-7	CASSLAMNYEQYF	TGTGCTAGCAGCTTAGCAATGAACTACGAGCAGTACTTC
once	NA	TRBV2	TRBJ2-7	CATIKEGGGTYEQYF	TGTGCCACCATCAAAGAGGGGGGGGGAACCTACGAGCAGTACTTC
NA	NA	TRBV5-1	TRBJ2-7	CASSQELSYEQYF	TGCGCCAGCAGCCAAGAGCTTTCCTACGAGCAGTACTTC
NA	TRBD1	TRBV6-5	TRBJ2-4	CASSERQGNIQYF	TGTGCCAGCAGTGAAAGACAGGGGAACATTCAGTACTTC
once	NA	TRBV28	TRBJ2-2	CASSFSGNTGELFF	TGTGCCAGCAGTTTCTCGGGTAACACCGGGGAGCTGTTTTTT
NA	NA	TRBV5-1	TRBJ1-1	CASSLGRRGTFEAFF	TGCGCCAGCAGCTTGGGACGCAGGGGAACCTTTGAAGCTTTCTTT
few	NA	TRBV7-9	TRBJ2-2	CASTGAPNTGELFF	TGTGCCAGCACAGGCGCCCCGAACACCGGGGAGCTGTTTTTT
few	NA	TRBV7-6	TRBJ2-6	CASSQAGSGANVLTF	TGTGCCAGCAGCCAGGCGGGGTCCGGGGCCAACGTCCTGACTTTC
NA	NA	TRBV19	TRBJ1-3	CASSFRGSFSGNTIYF	TGTGCCAGTAGTTTCAGGGGTTCTTTCTCTGGAAACACCATATATTTT
once	TRBD1	TRBV19	TRBJ2-4	CASSMDRINIQYF	TGTGCCAGTAGTATGGACAGGATAAACATTCAGTACTTC
NA	NA	TRBV28	TRBJ1-4	CASSTRGDDEKLFF	TGTGCCAGCAGTACCCGGGGGGATGATGAAAAACTGTTTTTT
NA	TRBD2	TRBV9	TRBJ2-3	CASSVLAGGDTDTQYF	TGTGCCAGCAGCGTCTTAGCGGGAGGAGACACAGATACGCAGTATTTT
NA	TRBD2	TRBV12-5	TRBJ2-5	CASGPRVTAGGRKTQYF	TGTGCTAGTGGTCCCCGAGTTACAGCGGGGGGTAGGAAGACCCAGTACTTC
NA	NA	TRBV27	TRBJ2-2	CASSLNGLDYGELFF	TGTGCCAGCAGTTTGAATGGACTGGATTACGGGGAGCTGTTTTTT
few	NA	TRBV2	TRBJ2-7	CASGGAEQYF	TGTGCCAGCGGAGGGGCCGAGCAGTACTTC
once	NA	TRBV2	TRBJ1-1	CASRETGPDTEAFF	TGTGCCAGCAGAGAGACAGGCCCGGACACTGAAGCTTTCTTT
NA	NA	TRBV7-8	TRBJ2-1	CASSSGYTEQFF	TGTGCCAGCAGCTCCGGGTACACTGAGCAGTTCTTC
NA	NA	TRBV7-8	TRBJ2-1	CASSSERALAGGRSEQFF	TGTGCCAGCAGCTCCGAGCGGGCTTTGGCAGGGGGAAGGAGTGAGCAGTTCTTC
once	TRBD2	TRBV4-1	TRBJ2-3	CASSQESSGATDTQYF	TGCGCCAGCAGCCAAGAGTCTAGCGGGGCGACAGATACGCAGTATTTT
NA	NA	TRBV4-1	TRBJ1-1	CASSHVEGTEAFF	TGCGCCAGCAGCCATGTAGAGGGCACTGAAGCTTTCTTT
NA	NA	TRBV5-5	TRBJ2-3	CASSSSVVMADTQYF	TGTGCCAGCAGCTCCAGTGTCGTAATGGCAGATACGCAGTATTTT
NA	TRBD2	TRBV15	TRBJ2-1	CATSTIDRSSGTSGDEQFF	TGTGCCACCAGCACGATAGACAGGTCCTCCGGGACTAGCGGAGATGAGCAGTTCTTC
NA	TRBD1	TRBV19	TRBJ2-7	CASRSLAGDRGWEQYF	TGTGCCAGTAGATCACTCGCCGGCGACAGGGGTTGGGAGCAGTACTTC
NA	NA	TRBV12-5	TRBJ1-1	CASGLVRGDEAFF	TGTGCTAGTGGTTTGGTCAGGGGAGATGAAGCTTTCTTT
NA	NA	TRBV9	TRBJ2-7	CASSPDTRVHEQYF	TGTGCCAGCAGCCCAGACACGAGGGTCCACGAGCAGTACTTC